This T cell receptor beta chain was recovered during a study of cytomegalovirus exposure and HLA in healthy donors. In the study overall: The 130 or so validation repertoires and the roughly 670 first-cohort repertoires shared a platform, a later analysis reported.

Trimming removed 1 base from V and 8 bases from J, with 8 bases in between. This CDR3 is 12 amino acids long. The germline V gene encodes CDR1 SGHAT and CDR2 FQNNGV. The assay was immunoSEQ multiplex PCR, and TCRdb's table has in-frame clones only and misses some. The sample has roughly 150,000 clones, about 89% seen once; the top ten hold approximately 0.7%. Only one count was recorded for this clone. The antigen is undetermined. Study outcomes and limitations: Cytomegalovirus-associated TCR beta chains were listed, numbering more than 150. First-cohort TCR clusters tended to co-occur in the 130 or so validation repertoires, a later analysis found.

The rearrangement uses TRBV11-2 and TRBJ1-1; D unresolved. The sequence derives from a young man in good health and CMV-seronegative. Sequencing was done on a sample of PBMCs. The CDR3 reads CASSLAYGEAFF. For the CDR3, the DNA is TGTGCCAGCAGCTTAGCTTACGGGGAAGCTTTCTTT.